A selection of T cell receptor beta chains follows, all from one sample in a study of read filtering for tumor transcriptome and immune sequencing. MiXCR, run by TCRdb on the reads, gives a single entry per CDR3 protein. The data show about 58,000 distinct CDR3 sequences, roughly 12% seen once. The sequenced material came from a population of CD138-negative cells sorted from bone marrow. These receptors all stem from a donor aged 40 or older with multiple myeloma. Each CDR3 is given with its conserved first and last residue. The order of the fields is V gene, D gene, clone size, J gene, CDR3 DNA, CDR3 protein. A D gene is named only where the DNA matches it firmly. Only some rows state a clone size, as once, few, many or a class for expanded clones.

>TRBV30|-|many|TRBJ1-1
TGTGCCTGGAGTTATCGGGCCCGAGAAGCTTTCTTT
CAWSYRAREAFF
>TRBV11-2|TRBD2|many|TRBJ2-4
TGTGCCAGCAGCCCCTGGGAGCGGGGGGGAGGCATTCAGTACTTC
CASSPWERGGGIQYF
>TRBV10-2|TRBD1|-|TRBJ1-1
TGCGCCAGCAAGGGACAGGGCTCCAACACTGAAGCTTTCTTT
CASKGQGSNTEAFF
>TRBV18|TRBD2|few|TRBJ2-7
TGTGCCAGCTCACCCCGGGCGGGGGGCGAGCAGTACTTC
CASSPRAGGEQYF
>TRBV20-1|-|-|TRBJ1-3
TGCAGTGCTAGAGACCCGGGCAGGGGAGTTGGAAACACCATATATTTT
CSARDPGRGVGNTIYF
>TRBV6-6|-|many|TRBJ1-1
TGTGCCAGCAGTTACGGCGACCGGAACACTGAAGCTTTCTTT
CASSYGDRNTEAFF
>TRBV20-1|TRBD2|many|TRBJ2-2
TGCAGTGCCCGGCCGGAGCGGGGCGTCACCGGGGAGCTGTTTTTT
CSARPERGVTGELFF
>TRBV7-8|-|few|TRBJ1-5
TGTGCCAGCAGGAGGGGAAATAGCAATCAGCCCCAGCCTTTT
CASRRGNSNQPQPF
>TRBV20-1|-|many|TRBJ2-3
TGCAGTGCTATCGACAGACGCACAGATACGCAGTATTTT
CSAIDRRTDTQYF
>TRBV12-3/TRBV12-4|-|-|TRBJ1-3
TGTGCCAGCAGTCCCAGGGAGCCCTCTGGAAACACCATATATTTT
CASSPREPSGNTIYF
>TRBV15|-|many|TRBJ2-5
TGTGCCACCAGCCCGCGGCAGTCTGGAGAGACCCAGTACTTC
CATSPRQSGETQYF
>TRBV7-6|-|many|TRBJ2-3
TGTGCCAGCAGCCCAGGACAGATCATCGCGGATACGCAGTATTTT
CASSPGQIIADTQYF
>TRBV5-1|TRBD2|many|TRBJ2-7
TGCGCCAGCAGCTCCGGGGGCGGGGGGTACTACGAGCAGTACTTC
CASSSGGGGYYEQYF
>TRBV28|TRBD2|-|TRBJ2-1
TGTGCCAGCAGCCTCTTGCGGGGGAAGAGCTCCTACAATGAGCAGCTCTTC
CASSLLRGKSSYNEQLF
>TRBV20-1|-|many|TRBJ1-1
TGCAGTGCTAGGTTTTGGGACGGGAAGGCTTTCTTT
CSARFWDGKAFF
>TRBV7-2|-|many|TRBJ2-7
TGTGCCAGCAGCTTAGACAGGGCTTCCTACGAGCAGTACTTC
CASSLDRASYEQYF
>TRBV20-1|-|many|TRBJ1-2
TGCAGTGCTAGCGGATTGCGACAGGACACTAACTATGGCTACACCTTC
CSASGLRQDTNYGYTF
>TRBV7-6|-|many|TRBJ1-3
TGTGCCAGCAGCTTTGAGCAGGGAAACACCATATATTTT
CASSFEQGNTIYF
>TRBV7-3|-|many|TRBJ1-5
TGTGCCAGCAGCGGAAGACAGCCCCAGCATTTT
CASSGRQPQHF
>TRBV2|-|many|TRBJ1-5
TGTGCCAGCCGGTCAAGGGGAACCCAGCATTTT
CASRSRGTQHF
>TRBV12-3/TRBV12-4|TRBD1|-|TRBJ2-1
TGTGCCAGCAGCGGACAGGGGGGGTACAATGAGCAGTTCTTC
CASSGQGGYNEQFF
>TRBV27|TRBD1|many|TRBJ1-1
TGTGCCAGCAGTTCTGGAACAGGGGTGATATACACTGAAGCTTTCTTT
CASSSGTGVIYTEAFF
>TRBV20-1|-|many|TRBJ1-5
TGCAGTGCTAGAGATTGGGGGCTAAATAGCAATCAGCCCCAGCATTTT
CSARDWGLNSNQPQHF
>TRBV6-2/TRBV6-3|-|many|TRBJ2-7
TGTGCCAGCAGTCAAGACAGGAAGGGTGACCACGAGCAGTACTTC
CASSQDRKGDHEQYF
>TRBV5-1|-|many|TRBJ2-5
TGCGCCAGCAGCTTGGAAGAGGGACAAGAGACCCAGTACTTC
CASSLEEGQETQYF
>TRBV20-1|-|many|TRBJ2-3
TGCAGTGCTAGAGTTACTGGGACAGATACGCAGTATTTT
CSARVTGTDTQYF
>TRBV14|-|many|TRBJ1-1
TGTGCCAGCAGCCAAGACAGGGGCCTTTTAGCTTTCTTT
CASSQDRGLLAFF
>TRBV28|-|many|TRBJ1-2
TGTGCCAGCAGTTTTTCATACACGGGCGGCTACACCTTC
CASSFSYTGGYTF
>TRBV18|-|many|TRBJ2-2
TGTGCCAGCTCACCGCGAGGTTCGAACACCGGGGAGCTGTTTTTT
CASSPRGSNTGELFF
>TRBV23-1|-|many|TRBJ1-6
TGCGCCAGCAGCCGGGGGACCGCAATCGGGAGTTCACCCCTCCACTTT
CASSRGTAIGSSPLHF
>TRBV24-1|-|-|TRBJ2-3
TGTGCCACCAGTAATTTCGTCGGGCTTAGCACAGATACGCAGTATTTT
CATSNFVGLSTDTQYF
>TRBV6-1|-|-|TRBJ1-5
TGTGCCAGCAGCACACAATGGCGGAGCAATCAGCCCCAGCATTTT
CASSTQWRSNQPQHF
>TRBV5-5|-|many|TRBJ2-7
TGTGCCAGCACCATCCCTGGGGCATCCTACGAGCAGTACTTC
CASTIPGASYEQYF
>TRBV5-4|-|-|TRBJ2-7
TGTGCCAGCAGCTTGGTGGCGGGGGCCGGGGAGCAGTACTTC
CASSLVAGAGEQYF
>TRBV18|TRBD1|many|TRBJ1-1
TGTGCCAGCTCAAAACAGGGGGTACTTGAAGCTTTCTTT
CASSKQGVLEAFF
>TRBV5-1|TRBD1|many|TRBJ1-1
TGCGCCAGCAGCAGTGGACAGGGCTCGAACACTGAAGCTTTCTTT
CASSSGQGSNTEAFF
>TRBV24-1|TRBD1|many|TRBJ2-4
TGTGCCACCAGTGATCCGGGACAGAAAAACATTCAGTACTTC
CATSDPGQKNIQYF
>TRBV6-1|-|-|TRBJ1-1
TGTGCCGGCAGTGAAGGTGAACGGACCCTCTTT
CAGSEGERTLF
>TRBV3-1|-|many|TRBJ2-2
TGTGCCAGCAGCCAAGCATATCAGAACACCGGGGAGCTGTTTTTT
CASSQAYQNTGELFF
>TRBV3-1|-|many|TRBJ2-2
TGTGCCAGCAGCCAAGATCCCGGGGGCCACACCGGGGAGCTGTTTTTT
CASSQDPGGHTGELFF
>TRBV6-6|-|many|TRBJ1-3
TGTGCCAGCAGAGCGGGCTTAAACTCTGGAAACACCATATATTTT
CASRAGLNSGNTIYF
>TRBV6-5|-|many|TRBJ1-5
TGTGCCAGCAGTCCCACGGGGGGACCGGCAAGTCAGCCCCAGCATTTT
CASSPTGGPASQPQHF
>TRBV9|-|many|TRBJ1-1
TGTGCCAGCAGCGCCCGACAGATGAACACTGAAGCTTTCTTT
CASSARQMNTEAFF
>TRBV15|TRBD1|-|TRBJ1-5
TGTGCCACCAGCTATGACAGGGGTTTGCAGCCCCAGCATTTT
CATSYDRGLQPQHF
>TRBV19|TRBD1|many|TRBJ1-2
TGTGCCAGTAGGGGGACAGGGGTCGGTGGCTACACCTTC
CASRGTGVGGYTF
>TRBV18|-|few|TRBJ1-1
TGTGCCAGCTCAGTACTAGCCGGGGTCACTGAAGCTTTCTTT
CASSVLAGVTEAFF
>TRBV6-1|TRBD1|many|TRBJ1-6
TGTGCCAGCCTCGTGCAGGGGGCTTCACCCCTCCACTTT
CASLVQGASPLHF
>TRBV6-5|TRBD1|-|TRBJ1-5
TGTGCCAGCCGCAGGGGGCTGGAGCCCCAGCATTTT
CASRRGLEPQHF
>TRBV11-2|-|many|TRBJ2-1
TGTGCCAGCAGCGAAAAGACAGACAGTGAGCAGTTCTTC
CASSEKTDSEQFF
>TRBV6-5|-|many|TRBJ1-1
TGTGCCAGCAGTTACGGGGGCGCCGCTTTCTTT
CASSYGGAAFF
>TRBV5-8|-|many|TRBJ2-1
TGTGCCAGCAGCTTGGAGTTGTTGGCAGATAATGAGCAGTTCTTC
CASSLELLADNEQFF
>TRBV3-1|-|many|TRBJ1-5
TGTGCCAGCAGCCAAGGTAGTCAGAACCATCAGCCCCAGCATTTT
CASSQGSQNHQPQHF
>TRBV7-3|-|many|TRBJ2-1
TGTGCCAGCAGCCAGGGTATCCATGAGCAGTTCTTC
CASSQGIHEQFF
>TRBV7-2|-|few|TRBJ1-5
TGTGCCAGCAGCTTCTCGGACACTTATAGCAATCAGCCCCAGCATTTT
CASSFSDTYSNQPQHF
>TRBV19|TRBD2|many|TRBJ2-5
TGTGCCAGTAAGGTTGGAGCGGGGGCGGCGGGGGAGACCCAGTACTTC
CASKVGAGAAGETQYF
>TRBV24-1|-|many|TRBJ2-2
TGTGCCATTGGCTGGACTGTGGATGGAAGTGACACCGGGGAGCTGTTTTTT
CAIGWTVDGSDTGELFF